This is a list of T cell receptor beta chains from one sample in a study of T cells after yellow fever vaccination. TCRdb re-derived calls from the 5' RACE reads in MiXCR, one entry per CDR3 protein. The sample holds roughly 70,000 distinct CDR3 sequences, 7.5% to 8% seen once. The source material was CD8+ T cells sorted from PBMCs, sampled on the day of the yellow fever booster vaccination. These receptor sequences come from a man aged 25 to 40 who received the YFV17D yellow fever vaccine. Each CDR3 is given with its conserved first and last residue.

v_call	j_call	cdr3_length	cdr3_aa
TRBV20-1	TRBJ2-7	16	CCARDRTSGSSYEQYF
TRBV7-2	TRBJ2-7	16	CASSLISRDRGDEQYF
TRBV27	TRBJ2-2	13	CASSITGTGELFF
TRBV5-1	TRBJ2-1	15	CASSPTGTEYNEQFF
TRBV27	TRBJ2-3	14	CASSWGTSTDTQYF
TRBV18	TRBJ2-7	14	CASSPGQGAYEQYF
TRBV6-5	TRBJ2-3	15	CASSRTSGSTDTQYF
TRBV29-1	TRBJ2-1	16	CSVEGTAESSYNEQFF
TRBV27	TRBJ2-7	18	CASSLLTSGTSSAGEQYF
TRBV9	TRBJ2-1	16	CASSVSYGLAGDEQFF
TRBV6-2/TRBV6-3	TRBJ2-1	12	CASSREDWEQFF
TRBV28	TRBJ2-7	15	CASSAVGQGWGEQYF
TRBV4-3	TRBJ2-7	11	CASSQDGAQYF
TRBV28	TRBJ2-7	16	CASSLSSEKSSYEQYF
TRBV27	TRBJ2-7	14	CASSLVGGRDEQYF
TRBV27	TRBJ2-1	13	CASSLFMSNEQFF
TRBV18	TRBJ2-7	13	CASSPPLNYEQYF
TRBV7-6	TRBJ1-1	14	CASSPETGAVEAFF
TRBV29-1	TRBJ2-3	13	CSSIFASTDTQYF
TRBV11-2	TRBJ2-3	16	CASSWGTSLNPDTQYF
TRBV19	TRBJ2-7	13	CASRSSSRSEQYF
TRBV5-1	TRBJ2-1	16	CASSFPTESSYNEQFF
TRBV5-6	TRBJ2-5	15	CASSEATGEGETQYF
TRBV27	TRBJ2-3	18	CASSLLQIAGVGTDTQYF
TRBV6-1	TRBJ2-2	15	CASSPEVANTGELFF
TRBV28	TRBJ1-6	15	CASSFRGSYNSPLHF
TRBV12-3/TRBV12-4	TRBJ2-1	14	CASSVWGREREQFF
TRBV7-6	TRBJ2-7	18	CASSFGGGLADGTYEQYF
TRBV4-3	TRBJ2-7	15	CASSQDRREAYEQYF
TRBV7-6	TRBJ2-3	13	CASSLAAQDTQYF
TRBV6-5	TRBJ2-1	13	CASSTTEYNEQFF
TRBV9	TRBJ2-1	15	CASSNRDSVENEQFF
TRBV11-2	TRBJ1-1	12	CSSSGGTTEAFF
TRBV6-1	TRBJ2-1	16	CASSTPALQGYDEQFF
TRBV6-5	TRBJ2-1	14	CAAGTGGRFNEQFF
TRBV19	TRBJ2-1	14	CASSRREVYNEQFF
TRBV4-2	TRBJ2-1	14	CASSQEGTYNEQFF
TRBV4-3	TRBJ2-5	15	CASSQVVGTLETQYF
TRBV5-1	TRBJ1-3	15	CASSPVGADGNTIYF
TRBV29-1	TRBJ2-7	13	CSVTTGTGQGQYF
TRBV7-2	TRBJ2-7	14	CASSFSGGSYEQYF
TRBV20-1	TRBJ2-7	14	CSARLSDGSYEQYF
TRBV4-3	TRBJ2-5	15	CASSQAGTGFQTQYF
TRBV29-1	TRBJ2-7	13	CSVDWDRGGEQYF
TRBV7-8	TRBJ2-5	18	CASSSSGVETSGSETQYF